This is a list of T cell receptor beta chains from one sample in a study of blood T cell repertoires in COVID-19. Profiled with immunoSEQ multiplex PCR; TCRdb holds only in-frame clones, not every one. The table includes 150,000 to 200,000 clones, over 80% detected once. The sample consisted of PBMCs or T cells enriched from blood (not recorded which). These receptors were taken from a man between 65 and 85 years old who had been exposed to COVID-19. Both conserved end residues are part of each CDR3. Each record gives: V gene, J gene, clone size, D gene, CDR3 protein, CDR3 DNA. A D gene is named only where the DNA matches it firmly. The size of a clone is reported for some rows only, either as once, few or many, or as a class for expanded clones.

V: TRBV5-1; J: TRBJ1-4; size: NA; D: NA; CDR3: CASSLGGALNEKLFF; DNA: TGCGCCAGCAGCTTGGGTGGGGCCCTCAATGAAAAACTGTTTTTT
V: TRBV28; J: TRBJ1-2; size: NA; D: TRBD1; CDR3: CASRTTGGNGGYTF; DNA: TGTGCCAGCAGGACCACAGGGGGGAACGGTGGCTACACCTTC
V: TRBV2; J: TRBJ2-4; size: NA; D: NA; CDR3: CASSEERLAKNIQYF; DNA: TGTGCCAGCAGTGAGGAGCGGTTAGCCAAAAACATTCAGTACTTC
V: TRBV2; J: TRBJ1-4; size: NA; D: TRBD1; CDR3: CASTGTDNEKLFF; DNA: TGTGCCAGCACGGGGACAGATAATGAAAAACTGTTTTTT
V: TRBV6-2/TRBV6-3; J: TRBJ2-7; size: once; D: NA; CDR3: CASSPQPYEQYF; DNA: TGTGCCAGCAGTCCACAGCCCTACGAGCAGTACTTC
V: TRBV28; J: TRBJ2-3; size: few; D: NA; CDR3: CASSTRGTSTDTQYF; DNA: TGTGCCAGCAGTACCAGGGGGACTAGCACAGATACGCAGTATTTT
V: TRBV6-5; J: TRBJ1-2; size: NA; D: NA; CDR3: CANSQGNYGYTF; DNA: TGTGCCAACTCCCAGGGTAACTATGGCTACACCTTC
V: TRBV7-2; J: TRBJ1-5; size: NA; D: TRBD1; CDR3: CASSPGGTQPQHF; DNA: TGTGCCAGCAGCCCAGGGGGGACCCAGCCCCAGCATTTT
V: TRBV7-2; J: TRBJ2-1; size: once; D: TRBD1; CDR3: CASSLVGQGVDEQFF; DNA: TGTGCCAGCAGCTTAGTAGGACAGGGGGTGGATGAGCAGTTCTTC
V: TRBV19; J: TRBJ2-2; size: NA; D: NA; CDR3: CASSIGNRANTGELFF; DNA: TGTGCCAGTAGTATTGGTAACAGAGCGAACACCGGGGAGCTGTTTTTT
V: TRBV10-3; J: TRBJ1-1; size: NA; D: NA; CDR3: CATRRESMVKTEAFF; DNA: TGTGCCACCAGACGGGAGTCAATGGTGAAGACTGAAGCTTTCTTT
V: TRBV29-1; J: TRBJ2-7; size: few; D: NA; CDR3: CSVGGWTAATYEQYF; DNA: TGCAGCGTTGGGGGCTGGACAGCCGCGACCTACGAGCAGTACTTC
V: TRBV29-1; J: TRBJ2-2; size: NA; D: TRBD1; CDR3: CSGQGATGELFF; DNA: TGCAGCGGACAGGGGGCTACCGGGGAGCTGTTTTTT
V: TRBV29-1; J: TRBJ2-1; size: NA; D: TRBD2; CDR3: CSVVLAGGLWNEQFF; DNA: TGCAGCGTCGTACTAGCGGGGGGGCTCTGGAATGAGCAGTTCTTC
V: TRBV6-5; J: TRBJ1-3; size: NA; D: NA; CDR3: CASSDGRPSGNTIYF; DNA: TGTGCCAGCAGCGATGGGAGGCCGTCCGGAAACACCATATATTTT
V: TRBV6-4; J: TRBJ1-5; size: NA; D: NA; CDR3: CASSDRPGNQPQHF; DNA: TGTGCCAGCAGTGACCGTCCAGGCAATCAGCCCCAGCATTTT
V: TRBV5-5; J: TRBJ1-2; size: NA; D: TRBD1; CDR3: CASSSAPGTGDLGYTF; DNA: TGTGCCAGCAGCTCAGCGCCGGGGACAGGTGACCTGGGCTACACCTTC
V: TRBV7-2; J: TRBJ2-6; size: NA; D: NA; CDR3: CASGFAGAAGANVLTF; DNA: TGTGCCAGCGGCTTCGCGGGGGCGGCTGGGGCCAACGTCCTGACTTTC
V: TRBV6-5; J: TRBJ1-1; size: NA; D: NA; CDR3: CASSRQGDTEAFF; DNA: TGTGCCAGCAGTCGGCAGGGTGACACTGAAGCTTTCTTT
V: TRBV7-9; J: TRBJ2-5; size: NA; D: TRBD1; CDR3: CASSAGTVQETQYF; DNA: TGTGCCAGCAGCGCAGGGACAGTCCAAGAGACCCAGTACTTC
V: TRBV5-1; J: TRBJ2-7; size: NA; D: NA; CDR3: CASSLVVSPYEQYF; DNA: TGCGCCAGCAGCTTGGTTGTTTCTCCCTACGAGCAGTACTTC
V: TRBV24-1; J: TRBJ2-7; size: NA; D: TRBD1; CDR3: CATRGQWSSYEQYF; DNA: TGTGCCACAAGGGGGCAGTGGAGCTCCTACGAGCAGTACTTC
V: TRBV19; J: TRBJ1-4; size: NA; D: TRBD1; CDR3: CASSSTGVSEKLFF; DNA: TGTGCCAGTAGTTCGACAGGGGTTAGTGAAAAACTGTTTTTT
V: TRBV15; J: TRBJ2-7; size: few; D: NA; CDR3: CATSRGGREDEQYF; DNA: TGTGCCACCAGCAGAGGAGGCAGGGAGGACGAGCAGTACTTC
V: TRBV5-6; J: TRBJ2-1; size: NA; D: TRBD2; CDR3: CASSLTTSGGDLNYNEQFF; DNA: TGTGCCAGCAGCTTAACGACTAGCGGGGGCGATCTAAACTATAATGAGCAGTTCTTC
V: TRBV10-3; J: TRBJ2-3; size: NA; D: NA; CDR3: CAISASAQPDTQYF; DNA: TGTGCCATCAGTGCGTCCGCACAACCAGATACGCAGTATTTT
V: TRBV5-1; J: TRBJ2-1; size: NA; D: TRBD1; CDR3: CASSLELGQGSYNEQFF; DNA: TGCGCCAGCAGCTTGGAGCTGGGACAGGGGTCCTACAATGAGCAGTTCTTC
V: TRBV11-3; J: TRBJ2-1; size: NA; D: TRBD2; CDR3: CASSFSGRGNEQFF; DNA: TGTGCCAGCAGCTTTAGCGGGAGGGGCAATGAGCAGTTCTTC
V: TRBV15; J: TRBJ2-7; size: NA; D: NA; CDR3: CATSRDKGSYEQYF; DNA: TGTGCCACCAGCAGAGATAAAGGGAGCTACGAGCAGTACTTC
V: TRBV7-2; J: TRBJ2-3; size: NA; D: TRBD2; CDR3: CASSPGLAGATDTQYF; DNA: TGTGCCAGCAGCCCAGGACTAGCGGGGGCTACAGATACGCAGTATTTT
V: TRBV14; J: TRBJ2-7; size: NA; D: NA; CDR3: CASSQEVVSSYEQYF; DNA: TGTGCCAGCAGCCAAGAGGTAGTTTCCTCCTACGAGCAGTACTTC
V: TRBV5-4; J: TRBJ2-6; size: NA; D: TRBD2; CDR3: CASSLALAGGRSGANVLTF; DNA: TGTGCCAGCAGCTTGGCCCTAGCGGGGGGCCGCTCTGGGGCCAACGTCCTGACTTTC
V: TRBV28; J: TRBJ2-5; size: few; D: TRBD2; CDR3: CASTPPAGGRETQYF; DNA: TGTGCCAGCACGCCCCCGGCGGGGGGGCGGGAGACCCAGTACTTC
V: TRBV27; J: TRBJ1-6; size: NA; D: NA; CDR3: CASSPPPSYNSPLHF; DNA: TGTGCCAGCAGCCCCCCCCCTTCCTATAATTCACCCCTCCACTTT
V: TRBV19; J: TRBJ1-5; size: once; D: TRBD1; CDR3: CASMIGTGEGYSNQPQHF; DNA: TGTGCCAGTATGATCGGGACAGGGGAAGGCTATAGCAATCAGCCCCAGCATTTT
V: TRBV7-9; J: TRBJ1-2; size: NA; D: TRBD1; CDR3: CASSLASDRVYGYTF; DNA: TGTGCCAGCAGCTTAGCCTCTGACAGGGTCTATGGCTACACCTTC
V: TRBV27; J: TRBJ2-1; size: few; D: NA; CDR3: CASSFRTYNEQFF; DNA: TGTGCCAGCAGTTTCCGTACTTACAATGAGCAGTTCTTC